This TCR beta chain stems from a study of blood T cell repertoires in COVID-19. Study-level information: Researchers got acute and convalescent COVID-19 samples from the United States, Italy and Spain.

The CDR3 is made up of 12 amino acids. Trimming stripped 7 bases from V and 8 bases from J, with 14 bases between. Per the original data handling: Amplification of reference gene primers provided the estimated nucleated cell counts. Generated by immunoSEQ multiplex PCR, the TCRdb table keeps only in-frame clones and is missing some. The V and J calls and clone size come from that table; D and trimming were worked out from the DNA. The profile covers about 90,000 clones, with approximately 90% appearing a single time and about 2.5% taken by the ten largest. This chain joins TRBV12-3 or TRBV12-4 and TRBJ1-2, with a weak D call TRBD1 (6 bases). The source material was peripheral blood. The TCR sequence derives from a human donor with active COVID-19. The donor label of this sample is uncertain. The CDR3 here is CASNDLQGGYTF. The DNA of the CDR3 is TGTGCCAGCAACGACCTACAGGGAGGCTACACCTTC.